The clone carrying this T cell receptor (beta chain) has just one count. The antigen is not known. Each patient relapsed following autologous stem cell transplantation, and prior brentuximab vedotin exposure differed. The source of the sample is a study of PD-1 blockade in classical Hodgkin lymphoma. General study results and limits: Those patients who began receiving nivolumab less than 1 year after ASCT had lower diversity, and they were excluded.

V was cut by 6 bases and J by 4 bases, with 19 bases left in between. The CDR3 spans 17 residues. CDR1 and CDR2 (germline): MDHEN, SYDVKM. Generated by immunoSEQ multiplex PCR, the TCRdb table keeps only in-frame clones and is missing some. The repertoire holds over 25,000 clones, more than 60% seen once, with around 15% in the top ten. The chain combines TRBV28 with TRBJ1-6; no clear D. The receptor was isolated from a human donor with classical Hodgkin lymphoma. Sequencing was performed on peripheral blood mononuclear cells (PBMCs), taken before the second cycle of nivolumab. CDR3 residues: CASRVAATGSYNSPLHF. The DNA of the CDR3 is TGTGCCAGCAGAGTGGCCGCTACTGGAAGTTATAATTCACCCCTCCACTTT. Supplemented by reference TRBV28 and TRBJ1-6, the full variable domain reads DVKVTQSSRYLVKRTGEKVFLECVQDMDHENMFWYRQDPGLGLRLIYFSYDVKMKEKGDIPEGYSVSREKKERFSLILESASTNQTSMYLCASRVAATGSYNSPLHFGNGTRLTVT.